The following is a TCR beta chain sequence with its context. Assay: immunoSEQ multiplex PCR; the TCRdb copy retains only in-frame clones and omits some. The profile covers about 87,000 clones, with 85% to 90% appearing a single time and 1.5% to 2% taken by the ten largest. The entry originates in a study of OX40 agonist ivuxolimab in advanced cancers. This sample comprised CD4+ or CD8+ T cells sorted from blood, obtained in a trial of the OX40 agonist ivuxolimab. This TCR was sampled from an adult with an advanced solid tumor such as melanoma, head and neck, liver or kidney cancer.

The CDR3 nucleotides read TGTGCCAGCAGCTTAGCGTTCCGGGACAAAAGCTCCTACAATGAGCAGTTCTTC. Protein product: CASSLAFRDKSSYNEQFF. V gene TRBV7-3 combines with J gene TRBJ2-1; maybe TRBD1 (6 bases). The CDR3 has 18 amino acids. Deletions cut 2 bases from V and 0 bases from J, with 17 bases between. Looked up from germline, CDR1 is SGHTA and CDR2 is FQGTGA.